The present TCR beta chain was sequenced within a study of cytomegalovirus exposure and HLA in healthy donors. Germline V gene lookup returns CDR1 SEHNR and CDR2 FQNEAQ (reference sequence). V lost 1 base to trimming and J lost 7 bases, with 17 bases between them. This CDR3 has 15 residues. Overall study findings and caveats: A later analysis linked a missense variant in DCLRE1C to the trimming of TCR beta V and J genes. Upon later analysis, HLA-associated TCR beta chains proved more clonally expanded than other, equally common chains. The majority of CMV-associated TCR beta chains were reported as apparently HLA-restricted in a later analysis. There were some V segments, including TRBV6-2 and TRBV6-3, excluded as indistinguishable.

This clone has a single count. Antigen unknown. 13 Jbeta primers and 60 Vbeta primers were used for the PCR. Some clones are missing from TCRdb's copy, which holds only in-frame ones; the method was immunoSEQ multiplex PCR. The repertoire consists of around 150,000 clones, with approximately 80% occurring once and the leading ten covering more than 3.5%. The sample was PBMCs. This clonotype was sampled from a man aged 30 to 39 in good health and CMV-seropositive. The chain employs TRBV7-9 and TRBJ2-7, with D perhaps matching TRBD1 (6 bases). The CDR3 loop reads CASSLVADQGREQYF. In DNA form, the CDR3 reads TGTGCCAGCAGCTTAGTTGCGGACCAGGGGCGGGAGCAGTACTTC.